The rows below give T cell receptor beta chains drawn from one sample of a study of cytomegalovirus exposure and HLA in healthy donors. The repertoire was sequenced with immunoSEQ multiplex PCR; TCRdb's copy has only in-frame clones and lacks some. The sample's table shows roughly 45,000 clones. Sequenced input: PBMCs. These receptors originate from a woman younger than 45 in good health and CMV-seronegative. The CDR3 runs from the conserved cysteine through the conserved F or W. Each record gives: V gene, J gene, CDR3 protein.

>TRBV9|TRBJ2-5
CASSTGETQYF
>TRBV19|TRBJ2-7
CASSIGGGYEQYF
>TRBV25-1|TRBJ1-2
CASSDPGRNYGYTF
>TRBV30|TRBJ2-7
CAGASGGTGSYEQYF
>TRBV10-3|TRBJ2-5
CAISSGRAIETQYF
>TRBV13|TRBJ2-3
CASSSDYTQYF
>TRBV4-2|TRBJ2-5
CASSQDPTGLTETQYF
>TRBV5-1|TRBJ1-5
CASSLTTGGQPQHF
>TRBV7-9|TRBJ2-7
CASSLSLRAGTYEQYF
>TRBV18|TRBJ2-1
CASSTGLAVDEQFF